This T cell receptor beta chain was sequenced in a study of blood T cell repertoires in COVID-19. At the level of the study: COVID-19 samples, acute and convalescent, were from the United States, Italy and Spain. PBMCs, B-cell-depleted T cells, or T cells were the source of the cDNA or gDNA that made up the material.

In the authors' workflow: Reference gene primer amplification gave estimated nucleated cell counts. Clones were read by immunoSEQ multiplex PCR, and TCRdb kept only the in-frame ones, dropping some. V, J and clone size are taken as reported in that table, and D and trimming were inferred from the DNA itself. The sample yields about 280,000 clones, around 89% seen once. The clonotype comes from a middle-aged man with acute or convalescent COVID-19. Sequencing was done on a sample of peripheral blood.

This CDR3 reads CASSFLRTTEAFF. The CDR3 DNA is TGTGCCAGCAGCTTCCTAAGAACGACTGAAGCTTTCTTT. This chain uses TRBV5-8 with TRBJ1-1, with D uncertain. Germline V gene lookup returns CDR1 SGHTS and CDR2 YDEGEE. This CDR3 has 13 amino acids. Deletions cut 2 bases from V and 5 bases from J, with 10 bases between.